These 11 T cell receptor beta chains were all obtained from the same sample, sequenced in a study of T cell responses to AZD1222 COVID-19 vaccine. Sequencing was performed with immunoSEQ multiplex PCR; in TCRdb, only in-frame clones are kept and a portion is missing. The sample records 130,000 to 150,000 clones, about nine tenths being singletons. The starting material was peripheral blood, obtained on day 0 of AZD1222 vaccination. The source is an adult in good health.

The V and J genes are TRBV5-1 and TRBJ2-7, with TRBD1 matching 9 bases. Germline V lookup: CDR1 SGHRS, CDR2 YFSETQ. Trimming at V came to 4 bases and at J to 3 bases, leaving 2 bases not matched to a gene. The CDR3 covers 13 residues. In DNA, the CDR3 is TGCGCCAGCAGCGGGACAGGGATCTACGAGCAGTACTTC. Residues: CASSGTGIYEQYF.

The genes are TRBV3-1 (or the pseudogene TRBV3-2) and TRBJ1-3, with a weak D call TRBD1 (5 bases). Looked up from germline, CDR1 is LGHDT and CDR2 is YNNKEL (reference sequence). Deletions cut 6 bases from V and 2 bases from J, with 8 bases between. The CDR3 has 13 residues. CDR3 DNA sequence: TGTGCCAGCAGATGGGGGACTGGAAACACCATATATTTT. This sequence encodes CASRWGTGNTIYF.

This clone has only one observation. In DNA, the CDR3 is TGTGCCAGCGACGAGGGGACAGGAACTAATGAAAAACTGTTTTTT. It yields the protein CASDEGTGTNEKLFF. V gene TRBV28 combines with J gene TRBJ1-4; 8 bases fit TRBD1. The CDR3 runs 15 residues. Germline CDR1 is MDHEN and CDR2 is SYDVKM. The J segment lost 1 base and the V segment lost 8 bases, leaving 6 bases of the junction unmatched. Complete variable domain (other parts from reference TRBV28 and TRBJ1-4): DVKVTQSSRYLVKRTGEKVFLECVQDMDHENMFWYRQDPGLGLRLIYFSYDVKMKEKGDIPEGYSVSREKKERFSLILESASTNQTSMYLCASDEGTGTNEKLFFGSGTQLSVL.

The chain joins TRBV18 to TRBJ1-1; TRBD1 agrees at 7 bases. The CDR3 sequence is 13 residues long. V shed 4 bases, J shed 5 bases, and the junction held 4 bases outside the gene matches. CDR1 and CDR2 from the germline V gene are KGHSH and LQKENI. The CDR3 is CASSQGAGTEAFF. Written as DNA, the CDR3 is TGTGCCAGCTCACAGGGGGCGGGAACTGAAGCTTTCTTT.

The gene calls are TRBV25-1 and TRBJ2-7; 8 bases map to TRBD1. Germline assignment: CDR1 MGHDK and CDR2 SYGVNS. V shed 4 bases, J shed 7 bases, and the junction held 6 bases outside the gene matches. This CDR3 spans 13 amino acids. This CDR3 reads CASSGDRTTEQYF. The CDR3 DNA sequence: TGTGCCAGCAGTGGGGACAGGACCACGGAGCAGTACTTC.

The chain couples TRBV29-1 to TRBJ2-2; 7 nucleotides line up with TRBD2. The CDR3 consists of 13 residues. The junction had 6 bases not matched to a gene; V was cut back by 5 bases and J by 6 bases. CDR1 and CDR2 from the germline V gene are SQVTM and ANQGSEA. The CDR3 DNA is TGCAGCGTTCGGGGGAGGGCCCCCGGGGAGCTGTTTTTT. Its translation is CSVRGRAPGELFF.

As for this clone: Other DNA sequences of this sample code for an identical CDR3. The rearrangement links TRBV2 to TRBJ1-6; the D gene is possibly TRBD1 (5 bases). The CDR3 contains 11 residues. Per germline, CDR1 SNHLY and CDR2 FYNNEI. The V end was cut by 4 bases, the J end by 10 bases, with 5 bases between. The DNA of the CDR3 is TGTGCCAGCAGTGGGGGGTCACCCCTCCACTTT. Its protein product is CASSGGSPLHF. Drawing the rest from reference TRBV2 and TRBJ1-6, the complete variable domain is EPEVTQTPSHQVTQMGQEVILRCVPISNHLYFYWYRQILGQKVEFLVSFYNNEISEKSEIFDDQFSVERPDGSNFTLKIRSTKLEDSAMYFCASSGGSPLHFGNGTRLTVT.

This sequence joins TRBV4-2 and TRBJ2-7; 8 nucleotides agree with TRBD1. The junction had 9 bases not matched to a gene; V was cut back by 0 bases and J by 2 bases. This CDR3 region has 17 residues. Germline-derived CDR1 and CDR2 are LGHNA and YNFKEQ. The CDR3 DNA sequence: TGTGCCAGCAGCCAAGAAAGTGCGGCAGGGGGCGCCTACGAGCAGTACTTC. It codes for CASSQESAAGGAYEQYF.

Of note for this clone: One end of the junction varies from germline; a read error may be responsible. The CDR3 is CASSPQGRDEQFF. The DNA of the CDR3 is TGTGCCAGCTCCCCACAGGGGAGAGATGAGCAGTTCTTC. V usage is TRBV18 and J usage is TRBJ2-1, with 7 positions matching TRBD1. The CDR3 is 13 residues long. In germline, CDR1 is KGHSH, CDR2 LQKENI.

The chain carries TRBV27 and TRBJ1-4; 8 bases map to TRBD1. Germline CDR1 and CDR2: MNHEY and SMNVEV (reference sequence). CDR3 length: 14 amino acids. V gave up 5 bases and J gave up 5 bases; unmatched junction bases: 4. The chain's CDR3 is CASSRQGRNEKLFF. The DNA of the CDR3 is TGTGCCAGCAGTAGACAGGGGAGGAATGAAAAACTGTTTTTT. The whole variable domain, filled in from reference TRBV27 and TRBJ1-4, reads EAQVTQNPRYLITVTGKKLTVTCSQNMNHEYMSWYRQDPGLGLRQIYYSMNVEVTDKGDVPEGYKVSRKEKRNFPLILESPSPNQTSLYFCASSRQGRNEKLFFGSGTQLSVL.

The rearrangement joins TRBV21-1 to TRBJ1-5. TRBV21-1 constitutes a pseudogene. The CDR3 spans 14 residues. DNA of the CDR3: TGTGCCAGCAGCAAAGTTGCTCGCAATCAGCCCCAGCATTTT. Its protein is CASSKVARNQPQHF.